This entry lists 30 T cell receptor delta chains sequenced from one sample in a study of gamma-delta T cells after stem cell transplantation. TCRdb redid the clone calls on the RT-PCR reads with CATT. The sample carries over a thousand delta-chain clones, 2.4% recorded once. What was sequenced was gamma-delta T cells. The receptors shown here come from a human donor. It is not recorded whose cells these are; they may come from a transplant donor.

On this clone: The protein recorded in TCRdb matches a much larger clone and deviates from this DNA's translation at residue 15, suggesting a read error; the protein here is obtained by translating the DNA. The chain carries TRDV2 and TRDJ2; TRDD3 agrees at 10 bases. The germline V gene has CDR1 GEAIGNYY and CDR2 EKD. The CDR3 has 18 residues. CDR3 coding DNA: TGTGCCTGTGACCCCGTACTGGGGGATTCCCTTTTGACAGCACGACTCTTCTTT. Its translation is CACDPVLGDSLLTARLFF.

This clone is labeled medium-sized (0.01 to 0.1%). A far larger clone is just one base off, so this is likely a read error. The sample holds other DNA sequences that translate to the same CDR3. This chain uses TRDV2 with TRDJ1; 8 bases are shared with TRDD3. CDR3 length: 17 residues. Germline V lookup: CDR1 GEAIGNYY, CDR2 EKD. The CDR3 protein is CACDTVGGGSPAGLLIF. In DNA, the CDR3 is TGTGCCTGCGACACCGTCGGTGGGGGATCGCCCGCGGGGTTACTCATCTTT.

Comments on this clone: TCRdb's entry gives the protein of a much larger clone, which mismatches this DNA's translation at residue 5, likely from a read error; the protein reported here is translated from the DNA. Different DNA sequences within this sample yield the same CDR3. V and J are TRDV2 and TRDJ3; D might be TRDD3 (6 bases). This CDR3 is built from 19 residues. In germline, CDR1 is GEAIGNYY, CDR2 EKD. Trimming shortened V by 2 bases and J by 0 bases, and 16 bases separated the two germline ends. Written as DNA, the CDR3 is TGTGCCTGTGACAGTGTGGCTGGGGAAAGCTCCTGGGACACCCGACAGATGTTTTTC. Protein product: CACDSVAGESSWDTRQMFF.

This clone was seen a handful of times. It differs at one base from a far larger clone, so likely a read error. Other DNA sequences in this sample translate to the same CDR3. The chain uses TRDV2 and TRDJ1; 7 nucleotides line up with TRDD3. This CDR3 comprises 18 residues. V lost 0 bases, J lost 1 base, and 13 bases stayed unmatched. Germline CDR1 and CDR2: GEAIGNYY and EKD. The CDR3 coding sequence is TGTGCCTGTGACACCGTCAATTCTGGGGGGCTGACCACCGATAAACTCATCTTT. The encoded protein is CACDTVNSGGLTTDKLIF.

This clone rates as medium-sized. Being one base from a much bigger clone, this may be a read error. The chain uses TRDV2 and TRDJ2; D may be TRDD2 (5 bases). V shed 4 bases and J shed 0 bases, with 17 bases lying between them. Germline V gene lookup returns CDR1 GEAIGNYY and CDR2 EKD. This CDR3 has 17 residues. The DNA of the CDR3 is TGTGCCTGTGATCGCCTGACTTCCGAATCTTTGACAGCACAACTCTTCTTT. Protein sequence: CACDRLTSESLTAQLFF.

On this clone itself: This likely came from a read error, as a far larger clone is one base away. Other DNA sequences in this specimen translate into the identical CDR3. J is TRDJ1 and V is TRDV2, with D possibly matching TRDD3 (8 bases). Germline-derived CDR1 and CDR2 are GEAIGNYY and EKD. CDR3 length equals 25 residues. CDR3 residues: CACDTVSPPFLGTGGPQRYTDKLIF. Here the CDR3 DNA reads TGTGCCTGTGACACCGTATCCCCGCCCTTCCTTGGTACTGGGGGGCCCCAACGGTACACCGATAAGCTCATCTTT.

For this clone: This DNA's translation and the protein TCRdb lists, from a much larger clone, do not match at residue 3, likely due to a read error; the protein shown is translated from the DNA. This sequence joins TRDV2 and TRDJ1; 9 bases fit TRDD3. The CDR3 runs 17 residues. The germline CDR1 and CDR2 sequences are GEAIGNYY and EKD. The CDR3 here is CASDTVDGGYHTDKLIF. The CDR3 DNA reads TGTGCCAGTGACACCGTTGATGGGGGATATCACACCGATAAACTCATCTTT.

This clone was picked up a small number of times. This is likely an artifact of a read error, given a far larger clone one base away. The chain combines TRDV2 with TRDJ1, with unresolved D. CDR3 length: 22 amino acids. Germline CDR1 GEAIGNYY, CDR2 EKD. CDR3 in amino acids: CACGTVLSRSAGPQGYTDKLIF. The CDR3 DNA sequence: TGTGCCTGTGGCACCGTTCTCAGCAGATCGGCTGGTCCTCAGGGGTACACCGATAAACTCATCTTT.

This clone is large by share. The gene calls are TRDV2 and TRDJ1, with 12 bases fitting TRDD3. The length of the CDR3 is 20 residues. The V gene's germline CDR1 is GEAIGNYY and CDR2 EKD. J gave up 3 bases and V 3 bases, and 19 bases lay outside the gene matches. As DNA, the CDR3 is TGTGCCTGTGACGACATAGCAGTGATTACTGGGGGATACCCAGCCGATAAACTCATCTTT. This gives the protein CACDDIAVITGGYPADKLIF.

Of note for this clone: The TCRdb record carries a much larger clone's protein, which differs from this DNA's translation at residue 4; a read error is the likely cause, and the protein listed here is the DNA translation. The CDR3 region is CACAALGDTVGTDKLIF. CDR3 DNA sequence: TGTGCCTGTGCCGCATTGGGGGATACGGTCGGCACCGATAAACTCATCTTT. V gene TRDV2 combines with J gene TRDJ1; TRDD3 matches 11 bases. The germline gives CDR1 GEAIGNYY, CDR2 EKD. With 5 bases clipped from V and 1 base from J, the junction kept 11 bases outside the gene matches. This CDR3 contains 17 residues.

A word on this clone: The protein recorded in TCRdb matches a much larger clone and deviates from this DNA's translation at residue 17, suggesting a read error; the protein here is obtained by translating the DNA. The gene calls are TRDV2 and TRDJ3; 11 bases are a match to TRDD3. The CDR3 sequence is 19 residues long. Germline CDR1 and CDR2: GEAIGNYY and EKD. The CDR3 coding sequence is TGTGCCTGTGACACCGCTGGGGGATACCCGGACTGGGACACCCGACAGGTGTTTTTC. It codes for CACDTAGGYPDWDTRQVFF.

In its sample, this clone was seen a few times. The TCRdb protein comes from a much larger clone and disagrees with this DNA's translation at residue 14, likely due to a read error; the protein given here is derived from the DNA. The rearrangement uses TRDV2 and TRDJ1; the D gene is possibly TRDD3 (5 bases). The CDR3 is 19 amino acids. Trimming shortened V by 1 base and J by 5 bases, and 28 bases separated the two germline ends. Germline V gene lookup returns CDR1 GEAIGNYY and CDR2 EKD. CDR3 DNA sequence: TGTGCCTGTGACACTGTTGAGAAAATTCAGCGGGGGTCGGAAGATAAACTCATCTTT. It encodes CACDTVEKIQRGSEDKLIF.

In its sample, this clone was seen a few times. The rearrangement joins TRDV2 to TRDJ1, with 13 bases identical to TRDD3. Trimming cost V 3 bases and J 0 bases; bases outside gene matches: 15. Germline V gives CDR1 GEAIGNYY, CDR2 EKD. The CDR3 consists of 20 residues. The CDR3 region is CACDLLGDTQEERYTDKLIF. For the CDR3, the DNA is TGTGCCTGTGACCTACTGGGGGATACGCAGGAGGAAAGGTACACCGATAAACTCATCTTT.

As regards this clone: A far larger clone is a single base away, which makes a read error likely. The sample has other DNA sequences that encode this CDR3 too. The chain recombines TRDV2 with TRDJ3, with TRDD3 identical over 11 bases. The CDR3 has 19 amino acids. Germline assignment: CDR1 GEAIGNYY and CDR2 EKD. The CDR3 protein is CACDTAGGYPDWDTRQMFF. The CDR3 nucleotides are TGTGCCTGTGACACCGCTGGGGGATACCCGGACTGGGACACCCGACAAATGTTTTTC.

About this clone: The protein TCRdb lists belongs to a much larger clone and differs from this DNA's translation at residue 17, which points to a read error; the protein shown is made from the DNA. The CDR3: CACDRVAGESSWDTRQVFF. The DNA for the CDR3 is TGTGCCTGTGACAGAGTGGCTGGGGAAAGCTCCTGGGACACCCGACAGGTGTTTTTC. The rearrangement links TRDV2 to TRDJ3, with TRDD3 as a possible D gene (6 bases). Germline lookup yields CDR1 GEAIGNYY and CDR2 EKD. The CDR3 length is 19 residues.

About this clone itself: This probably arose from a read error, given a far larger clone one base away. Other DNA sequences in the same sample also yield this CDR3. This chain links TRDV2 with TRDJ1; 7 bases are shared with TRDD3. This CDR3 spans 15 amino acids. Germline V gene lookup returns CDR1 GEAIGNYY and CDR2 EKD. V lost 3 bases, J lost 0 bases, and 6 bases stayed unmatched. CDR3 DNA: TGTGCCTGTGACCCATTGGGGGAGTACACCGATAAACTCATCTTT. Translation gives CACDPLGEYTDKLIF.

J is TRDJ1 and V is TRDV2; 12 positions match TRDD3. There are 19 residues in the CDR3. V was clipped by 3 bases and J by 0 bases; unmatched bases: 13. Germline loops: CDR1 GEAIGNYY, CDR2 EKD. The CDR3 nucleotides read TGTGCCTGTGACGAGATAATACTGGGGGATACTAAGAACACCGATAAACTCATCTTT. This gives the protein CACDEIILGDTKNTDKLIF.

This clone was seen a few times. The translation of this DNA and the TCRdb protein of a much larger clone differ at residue 7, probably owing to a read error; the protein shown here is translated from the DNA. This specimen includes other DNA sequences encoding the same CDR3. The gene calls are TRDV2 and TRDJ1, with 8 bases matching TRDD3. From germline, CDR1 is GEAIGNYY and CDR2 EKD. V shed 0 bases and J 10 bases; nucleotides not matched to a gene: 18. The CDR3 consists of 17 residues. CDR3 coding DNA: TGTGCCTGTGACACCGTCGATGGGGGATCGCCCGCGGGGTTACTCATCTTT. It codes for CACDTVDGGSPAGLLIF.

This clone was detected many times. A far larger clone differs by one base, so this is likely a read error. This chain links TRDV2 with TRDJ3, with a weak D call TRDD3 (6 bases). Germline V gene sequence: CDR1 GEAIGNYY, CDR2 EKD. The CDR3 consists of 19 residues. Trimming pared 5 bases from V and 0 bases from J, leaving 19 bases between. CDR3 amino acids: CACGRVAGESSWDTRQMFF. The CDR3 coding sequence is TGTGCCTGTGGCAGAGTGGCTGGGGAAAGCTCCTGGGACACCCGACAGATGTTTTTC.

In the case of this clone: The TCRdb record carries a much larger clone's protein, which differs from this DNA's translation at residue 4; a read error is the likely cause, and the protein listed here is the DNA translation. The chain is built from TRDV2 and TRDJ1, with TRDD3 matching over 11 bases. The CDR3 has 19 residues. CDR1 is GEAIGNYY and CDR2 is EKD in the germline V gene. CDR3 amino acids: CACGTVGVGDTQSPDKLIF. As DNA, the CDR3 is TGTGCCTGTGGCACCGTCGGAGTGGGGGATACGCAGAGTCCCGATAAACTCATCTTT.

This clone was seen more than once but under ten times. TCRdb's protein for this DNA is that of a much larger clone and differs from the translation at residue 11, likely a read error; the protein shown is the DNA translation. V and J are TRDV2 and TRDJ1; 12 bases map to TRDD3. This CDR3 contains 16 residues. J was trimmed by 3 bases and V by 3 bases; bases with no gene match: 7. Germline CDR1 reads GEAIGNYY; CDR2 reads EKD. CDR3 bases: TGTGCCTGTGACCTACTGGGGGATACCGCCGCCGATAAACTCATCTTT. As protein: CACDLLGDTAADKLIF.

This clone was observed a few times. For this DNA, TCRdb reports the protein of a much larger clone, which diverges at residue 3, most likely from a read error; the protein presented here is translated directly from the DNA. The chain's CDR3 is CAFDTVEKIQRGSDDKLIF. The CDR3 coding sequence is TGTGCCTTTGACACTGTTGAGAAAATTCAGCGGGGGTCGGACGATAAACTCATCTTT. The chain combines TRDV2 with TRDJ1, with D possibly being TRDD3 (5 bases). The CDR3 spans 19 residues. Per germline, CDR1 GEAIGNYY and CDR2 EKD.

Points on this clone: For this DNA, TCRdb reports the protein of a much larger clone, which diverges at residue 4, most likely from a read error; the protein presented here is translated directly from the DNA. V usage is TRDV2 and J usage is TRDJ3, with D maybe TRDD3 (6 bases). V shed 5 bases and J shed 0 bases, with 22 bases lying between them. CDR1 and CDR2 from the germline V gene are GEAIGNYY and EKD. CDR3 length: 20 amino acids. Here the CDR3 reads CACGRTSGGLSSWDTRQMFF. The CDR3 DNA reads as TGTGCCTGTGGCCGAACTTCCGGGGGACTGAGCTCCTGGGACACCCGACAGATGTTTTTC.

This clone was found a few times. For this DNA, TCRdb reports the protein of a much larger clone, which diverges at residue 11, most likely from a read error; the protein presented here is translated directly from the DNA. The CDR3 DNA reads as TGTGCCTGTGACACCTTGGGGACCCTACCTGAGGAACTCATCTTT. Translating gives CACDTLGTLPEELIF. The rearrangement uses TRDV2 and TRDJ1; D possibly matches TRDD2 or TRDD3 (5 bases each). The CDR3 is 15 residues long. The V end was cut by 0 bases, the J end by 9 bases, with 19 bases between. CDR1 and CDR2 from the germline V gene are GEAIGNYY and EKD.

Turning to this clone: The TCRdb record carries a much larger clone's protein, which differs from this DNA's translation at residue 3; a read error is the likely cause, and the protein listed here is the DNA translation. The chain uses TRDV2 and TRDJ2; 11 nucleotides align to TRDD3. CDR3 length: 20 residues. Germline loops: CDR1 GEAIGNYY, CDR2 EKD. In DNA form, the CDR3 reads TGTGCCCGTGACACATACGGGCTGGGGGATACCCAGGCTTTGACAGCACAACTCTTCTTT. Translating it yields CARDTYGLGDTQALTAQLFF.

This clone has more than one count but fewer than ten. TCRdb lists the protein of a much larger clone for this DNA, which differs at residue 10, so this is likely a read error; the protein given here is translated from the DNA itself. The chain couples TRDV2 to TRDJ1; 10 bases align to TRDD3. Germline V gene data show CDR1 as GEAIGNYY and CDR2 as EKD. The CDR3 has 15 amino acids. Trimming at V came to 3 bases and at J to 3 bases, leaving 6 bases not matched to a gene. The CDR3 DNA reads TGTGCCTGTGACCTACTGGGGGATGACGCCGATAAACTCATCTTT. This translates into CACDLLGDDADKLIF.

To note about this clone: A far more abundant clone sits one base away, making this likely a read error. The rearrangement uses TRDV2 and TRDJ3; 13 nucleotides match TRDD3. This CDR3 comprises 20 residues. Germline lookup yields CDR1 GEAIGNYY and CDR2 EKD. The CDR3 DNA follows: TGTGCCTGTGGCACCGCAACTGGGGGATACGCGACCTGGGACACCCGACAGATGTTTTTC. Protein: CACGTATGGYATWDTRQMFF.

Concerning this clone: The translation of this DNA and the TCRdb protein of a much larger clone differ at residue 5, probably owing to a read error; the protein shown here is translated from the DNA. The chain couples TRDV2 to TRDJ2, with TRDD3 matching 11 bases. Germline values: CDR1 GEAIGNYY, CDR2 EKD. Trimming at V came to 3 bases and at J to 0 bases, leaving 14 bases not matched to a gene. This CDR3 is 20 amino acids long. The CDR3 region is CACDAYGLGDTQALTAQLFF. The CDR3 region has the DNA TGTGCCTGTGACGCATACGGGCTGGGGGATACCCAGGCTTTGACAGCACAACTCTTCTTT.

Concerning this clone itself: TCRdb attributes to this sequence the protein of a much larger clone, which differs from the DNA translation at residue 14; a read error is likely, and the protein displayed is translated from the DNA. V gene TRDV2 combines with J gene TRDJ1, with TRDD3 matching over 12 bases. Unmatched junction bases numbered 14, after V lost 0 bases and J lost 4 bases. This CDR3 contains 19 residues. Germline CDR1 reads GEAIGNYY; CDR2 reads EKD. CDR3 loop: CACDTVGLGDTRRIDKLIF. CDR3 nucleotide sequence: TGTGCCTGTGACACCGTGGGGCTGGGGGATACGCGTCGTATCGATAAACTCATCTTT.

There are a few counts of this clone. TCRdb's protein for this DNA is that of a much larger clone and differs from the translation at residue 7, likely a read error; the protein shown is the DNA translation. This chain uses TRDV2 with TRDJ1, with D perhaps TRDD3 (5 bases). Trimming removed 1 base from V and 4 bases from J, with 27 bases in between. Germline V gene lookup returns CDR1 GEAIGNYY and CDR2 EKD. The CDR3 extends over 19 amino acids. The CDR3 nucleotides are TGTGCCTGTGACACTGTTAAGAAAATTCAGCGGGGGTCGGACGATAAACTCATCTTT. It specifies CACDTVKKIQRGSDDKLIF.